The clone carrying this TCR beta chain was recorded a few times. The antigen remains unidentified. In TCRdb, the reads were re-called with MiXCR into one record per CDR3 protein. Among about 310,000 distinct CDR3 sequences listed, around 25% were seen once. This specimen belongs to a study of T cell repertoires in cytomegalovirus infection. The wider study: The authors relied on CMV epitopes, both recently identified HLA-C-restricted and well-studied HLA-B-restricted. Public signatures in TCR beta pointed to CMV infection and matching HLA type.

Study results and caveats: In two of eight donors, the top clonotype was HLA-C-restricted CMV-specific. Summed frequency of shared TCR beta families picked out CMV carriers who also had the relevant HLA.

This TCR derives from a human donor in good health (CMV status not recorded). Some clones in this sample may be carry-over from other donors' samples. The sequencing used cultured PBMCs, collected from culture after CMV antigen stimulation.

CDR3 DNA: TGTGCCATCAGTGAAGGGTCAACAGGGGGCACTGAAGCTTTCTTT. It translates to CAISEGSTGGTEAFF. The J gene is TRBJ1-1, the V gene TRBV10-3, with 8 bases fitting TRBD1. With 3 bases clipped from V and 4 bases from J, the junction kept 7 bases outside the gene matches. Per the germline V gene, CDR1 is ENHRY and CDR2 is SYGVKD. The CDR3 spans 15 residues.